This T cell receptor beta chain was retrieved from a study of human T cells and chemical hapten exposure. The wider study: Mainly, slight library volume differences in the pool made TCR yields vary.

Noted time point: healthy volunteer bleed at 2 weeks. Sequencing started from total RNA isolated from unfractionated whole blood. Points on this clonotype: What it binds is not known.

It was the library that attached unique molecular identifiers to individual cDNA molecules. As originally analysed: Sample TCR counts, which ranged from 23,224 to 690,600, had a median of roughly 96,000. TCRdb used MiXCR to reprocess the RACE reads, holding one entry per CDR3 protein. It is TCRdb's table, rather than the study itself, that gives the V and J calls and clone size. The sample has approximately 90,000 distinct CDR3 sequences; roughly 8.5% are singletons. Overall study results and limits: No shift was seen in TCRs above 1 in 1000 frequency with DPC sensitization.

Sequencing was done on a sample of whole blood. The source is a female donor in good health. Some clones in this sample may be carry-over from other donors' samples.

This CDR3 is CASSRQSGANVLTF. For the CDR3, the DNA is TGTGCCAGCAGCCGACAATCTGGGGCCAACGTCCTGACTTTC. The V and J genes are TRBV27 and TRBJ2-6; D gene unclear. The ends were cut back, 6 bases at V and 1 base at J, with 7 bases in the middle. The germline V gene encodes CDR1 MNHEY and CDR2 SMNVEV (reference sequence). This CDR3 spans 14 amino acids.